The sequence of this TCR beta chain was determined in a study of early T cells in non-severe SARS-CoV-2 infection. TCRdb passed the 5' RACE reads through MiXCR, listing each CDR3 protein once. The sample yields tens of thousands of distinct CDR3 sequences, 12% seen once. Germline lookup yields CDR1 SNHLY and CDR2 FYNNEI. Trimming removed 0 bases from V and 14 bases from J, with 11 bases in between. This CDR3 comprises 13 residues. The receptor was isolated from an adult who was a healthcare worker with PCR-confirmed SARS-CoV-2 infection or an uninfected control (not recorded which). The chain employs TRBV2 and TRBJ1-6; D uncertain. What was sequenced was whole blood. The CDR3 DNA sequence: TGTGCCAGCAGTGAAGCTAACAGTGGATCCCTCCACTTT. This gives the protein CASSEANSGSLHF.